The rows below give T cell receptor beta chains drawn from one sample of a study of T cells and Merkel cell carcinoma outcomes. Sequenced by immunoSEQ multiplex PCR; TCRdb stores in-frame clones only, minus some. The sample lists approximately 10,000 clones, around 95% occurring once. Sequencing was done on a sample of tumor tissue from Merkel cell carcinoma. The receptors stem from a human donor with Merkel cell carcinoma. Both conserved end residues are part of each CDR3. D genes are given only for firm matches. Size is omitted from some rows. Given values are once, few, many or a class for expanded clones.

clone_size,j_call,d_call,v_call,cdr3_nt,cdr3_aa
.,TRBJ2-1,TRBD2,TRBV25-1,TGTGCCAGCAGTGAGGGACTAGCGGTAAAGAATGAGCAATTCTTC,CASSEGLAVKNEQFF
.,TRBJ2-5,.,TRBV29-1,TGCAGCGTAGGGGACTCCGCCACCCAGTACTTC,CSVGDSATQYF
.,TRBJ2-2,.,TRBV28,TGTGCCAGCAGTTTAGTGGGAGGGGGGACCGGGGAGCTGTTTTTT,CASSLVGGGTGELFF
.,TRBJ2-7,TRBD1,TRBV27,TGTGCCAGCAGTTTGGGGGACAGGGCTTACGAGCAGTACTTC,CASSLGDRAYEQYF
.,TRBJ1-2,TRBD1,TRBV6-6,TGTGCCAGCAGTTACTCCCAAGCCGGGACAGATGGCTACACCTTC,CASSYSQAGTDGYTF
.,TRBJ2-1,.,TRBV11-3,TGTGCCAGCAGCTTAATTCTCCTTAATGAGCAGTTCTTC,CASSLILLNEQFF
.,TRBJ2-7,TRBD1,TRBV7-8,TGTGCCAGCAGCTTCGGGACAGCATCCTACGAGCAGTACTTC,CASSFGTASYEQYF
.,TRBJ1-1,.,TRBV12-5,TGTGCTAGTGGTCGGGGGCGGATGAACACTGAAGCTTTCTTT,CASGRGRMNTEAFF
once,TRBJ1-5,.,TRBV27,TGTGCCAGCAGTTTAGAGGGGTCGGGCAATCAGCCCCAGCATTTT,CASSLEGSGNQPQHF
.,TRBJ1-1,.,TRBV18,TGTGCCAGCTTGGAGGGAGTGAACACTGAAGCTTTCTTT,CASLEGVNTEAFF
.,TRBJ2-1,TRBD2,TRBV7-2,TGTGCCAGCAGCTTAGCGCTTGTAGGGCTAGCGGAGTTCTTC,CASSLALVGLAEFF
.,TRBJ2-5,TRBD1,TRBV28,TGTGCCAGCAGAGGACAGGGGGCAGAGACCCAGTACTTC,CASRGQGAETQYF
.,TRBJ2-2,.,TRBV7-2,TGTGCCAGCAGCTTAGGTGGCCCCACCGGGGAGCTGTTTTTT,CASSLGGPTGELFF
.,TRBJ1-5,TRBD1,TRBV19,TGTGCCAGTAGTCACAGGGGAACGGACAATCAGCCCCAGCATTTT,CASSHRGTDNQPQHF
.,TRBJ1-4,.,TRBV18,TGTGCCAGCACTTCCCAGGGAGGGAATGAAAAACTGTTTTTT,CASTSQGGNEKLFF
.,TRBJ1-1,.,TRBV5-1,TGCGCCAGCAGCTTGGCGATGGGGACTGAAGCTTTCTTT,CASSLAMGTEAFF
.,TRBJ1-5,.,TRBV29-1,TGCAGCGTTGGGGCGGAGGAGCAGCCCCAGCATTTT,CSVGAEEQPQHF
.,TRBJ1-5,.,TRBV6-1,TGTGCCAGCAGGGGCAGCAATCAGCCCCAGCATTTT,CASRGSNQPQHF
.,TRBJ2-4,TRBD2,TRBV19,TGTGCCAGTAGTATGGGGGGGAGGGCCAGGTGGGACATTCAGTACTTC,CASSMGGRARWDIQYF
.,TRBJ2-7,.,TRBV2,TGTGCCAGCATGTATACAGGGACCTACGAGCAGTACTTC,CASMYTGTYEQYF
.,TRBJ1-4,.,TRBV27,TGTGCCAGCAGCCCGAGGCCCTGGGATAATGAAAAACTGTTTTTT,CASSPRPWDNEKLFF
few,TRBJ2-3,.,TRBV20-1,TGCAGTGCTGCTCGGACAGATACGCAGTATTTT,CSAARTDTQYF
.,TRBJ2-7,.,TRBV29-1,TGCAGCGTCTTGGGGGACAAGTCCTACGAGCAGTACTTC,CSVLGDKSYEQYF
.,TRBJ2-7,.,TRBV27,TGTGCCACAAGTCGTGGCAGAGGGTACGAGCAGTACTTC,CATSRGRGYEQYF
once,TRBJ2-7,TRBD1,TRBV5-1,TGCGCCAGCAGCGTGGACAGGGACTACGAGCAGTACTTC,CASSVDRDYEQYF
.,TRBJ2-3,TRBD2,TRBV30,TGTGCCTGGGGTGGGGGTCTAGCGGGAGCAGATACGCAGTATTTT,CAWGGGLAGADTQYF
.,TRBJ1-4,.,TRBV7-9,TGTGCCAGCAGCTTAGGAAAGGGATCTAATGAAAAACTGTTTTTT,CASSLGKGSNEKLFF
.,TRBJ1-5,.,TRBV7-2,TGTGCCAGCAGCCCTGACCGAGCGACTCCTATACAGCATTTT,CASSPDRATPIQHF
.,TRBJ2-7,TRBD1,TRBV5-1,TGCGCCAGCCGTGCCGAGACAGGGGGCGGTGAGCAGTACTTC,CASRAETGGGEQYF
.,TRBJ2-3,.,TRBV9,TGTGCCAGCAGCCCAAACAGGGCGGGCACAGATACGCAGTATTTT,CASSPNRAGTDTQYF
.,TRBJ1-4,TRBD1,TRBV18,TGTGCCAGCTCACCGGGACAGACAAATGAAAAACTGTTTTTT,CASSPGQTNEKLFF
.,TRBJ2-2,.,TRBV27,TGTGCCAGCAGCCTTTTCTTAGCGAACACCGGGGAGCTGTTTTTT,CASSLFLANTGELFF
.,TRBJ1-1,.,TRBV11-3,TGTGCCAGCAGCTTAGATACAGCTAACACTGAAGCTTTCTTT,CASSLDTANTEAFF
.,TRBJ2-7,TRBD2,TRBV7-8,TGTGCCAGCAGCCCGAGACTAGCAGCCTACGAGCAGTACTTC,CASSPRLAAYEQYF
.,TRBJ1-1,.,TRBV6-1,TGTGCCAGCAGTTCCTTGATGAACATTGAAGCTTTCTTT,CASSSLMNIEAFF
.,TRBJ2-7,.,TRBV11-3,TGTGCCAGCAGCTTAACGGGCTACGAGCAGTACTTC,CASSLTGYEQYF
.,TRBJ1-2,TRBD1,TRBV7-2,TGTGCCAGCAGCCTAGGGACAGCAGCCTATGGCTACACCTTC,CASSLGTAAYGYTF
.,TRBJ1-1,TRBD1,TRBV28,TGTGCCAGCAGTTTGACAGGGGGCTCAAGGGGAGCTTTCTTT,CASSLTGGSRGAFF
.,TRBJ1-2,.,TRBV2,TGTGCCAGCAGATATCGGATCATCTATGGCTACACCTTC,CASRYRIIYGYTF
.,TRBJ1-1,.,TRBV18,TGTGCCAGCTCACCATTGGGAGGGACCGGACTGTTAGCTTTCTTT,CASSPLGGTGLLAFF
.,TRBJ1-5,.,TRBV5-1,TGCGCCAGCAGCTTTGATGGTTGGGGGCAGGGCAATCAGCCCCAGCATTTT,CASSFDGWGQGNQPQHF
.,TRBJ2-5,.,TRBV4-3,TGCGCCAGCAGCCAAGATGGGGGCAGGGCAGAGACCCAGTACTTC,CASSQDGGRAETQYF
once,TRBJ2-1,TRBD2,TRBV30,TGTGCCTGGAGTGGACTAGCGGGGGGCGGTGAGCAGTTCTTC,CAWSGLAGGGEQFF
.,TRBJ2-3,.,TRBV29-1,TGCAGCGGGGAGCCCTCCACAGATACGCAGTATTTT,CSGEPSTDTQYF
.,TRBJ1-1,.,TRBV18,TGTGCCAGCTCACCCCCCTCCCAGCCGGGCGAGAAAGCTTTCTTT,CASSPPSQPGEKAFF
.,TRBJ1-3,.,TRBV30,TGTGCCTTACAGCGGATCTCCCGGGGAAACACCATATATTTT,CALQRISRGNTIYF
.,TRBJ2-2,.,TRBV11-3,TGTGCCAGCAGCCAAGGACGGGGGCATAACACCGGGGAGCTGTTTTTT,CASSQGRGHNTGELFF
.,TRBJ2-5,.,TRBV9,TGTGCCAGCAGCGTAGACAGCGCACGGGAGACCCAGTACTTC,CASSVDSARETQYF
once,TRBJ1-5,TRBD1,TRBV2,TGTGCCAGCAGTCCCACAGGGGCGAGCAATCAGCCCCAGCATTTT,CASSPTGASNQPQHF
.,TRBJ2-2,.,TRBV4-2,TGTGCCAGCAGCCAACGTTTAGCGGAAGAAACCGGGGAGCTGTTTTTT,CASSQRLAEETGELFF
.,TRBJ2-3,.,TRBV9,TGTGCCAGCAGCGTAGATACGGGAGGCACAGATACGCAGTATTTT,CASSVDTGGTDTQYF
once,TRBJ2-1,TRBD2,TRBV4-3,TGCGCCAGCAGCCAGTATAGCGGGAGGGCCTACAATGAGCAGTTCTTC,CASSQYSGRAYNEQFF
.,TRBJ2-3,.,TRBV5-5,TGTGCCAGCAGCTTGCAGGGTGGGACAGATACGCAGTATTTT,CASSLQGGTDTQYF
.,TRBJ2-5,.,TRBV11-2,TGTGCCAGCAGCCCCCGGCGGGGGCTGGGGGAGACCCAGTACTTC,CASSPRRGLGETQYF
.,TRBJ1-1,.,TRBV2,TGTGCCAGCATCCTGGAGGGGAGCACTGAAGCTTTCTTT,CASILEGSTEAFF